This TCR beta chain was sequenced during a study of cytomegalovirus exposure and HLA in healthy donors. Overall study results and limits: Data from an earlier analysis indicated that most TCR beta V segments were productive either about 87% or about 30% of the time.

As to this clone: The antigen remains unidentified.

Primers included in the PCR were 60 Vbeta and 13 Jbeta primers. Here immunoSEQ multiplex PCR was the method, and the copy in TCRdb shows in-frame clones only, minus some. This sample has over 110,000 clones, with 78% found just once. CDR3 length: 15 amino acids. V lost 11 bases and J 4 bases, leaving 22 bases between the germline ends. Looked up from germline, CDR1 is MNHEY and CDR2 is SVGAGI. This TCR came from a woman between 35 and 50 years old in good health and CMV-seropositive. Input material: PBMCs. V gene TRBV6-5 combines with J gene TRBJ2-3, with D uncertain. This chain's CDR3 is CAGRPPGLWADTQYF. In DNA, the CDR3 is TGTGCCGGCCGACCGCCTGGGCTTTGGGCAGATACGCAGTATTTT.